In its sample, the clone carrying this T cell receptor (beta chain) was seen a few times. The antigen remains unidentified. Trimming took 2 bases from V and 0 from J, leaving 8 bases between them. The CDR3 runs to 16 residues. The germline gives CDR1 SNHLY, CDR2 FYNNEI. The sample comes from a study of T cell repertoires in cytomegalovirus infection. Study context: In the study, CMV epitopes included recently identified HLA-C-restricted and well-studied HLA-B-restricted ones. CMV infection plus the matching HLA type was flagged by public TCR beta signatures.

General study points: Across the ex vivo response, the dominant clonotypes were HLA-C-restricted CMV-specific TCR beta clonotypes. Carriage of CMV together with the relevant HLA was identifiable through cumulative public TCR beta family frequency.

TCRdb redid the calling of the reads with MiXCR, one entry per CDR3 protein. The data hold about 27,000 distinct CDR3 sequences, with around a fifth observed a single time. This TCR was sampled from a human donor in good health (CMV status not recorded). Some clones in this sample may be carry-over from other donors' samples. Source: CD8+ T cells from cultured PBMCs, taken from culture after CMV antigen stimulation. This chain connects TRBV2 to TRBJ1-6, with D unclear. DNA for the CDR3: TGTGCCAGCAGTGAACTCGGGGACTCCTATAATTCACCCCTCCACTTT. As protein: CASSELGDSYNSPLHF.